The rows below give T cell receptor beta chains drawn from one sample of a study of cytomegalovirus exposure and HLA in healthy donors. The data were produced by immunoSEQ multiplex PCR, yet TCRdb's version contains in-frame clones alone and is incomplete. This table holds more than 110,000 clones, 80% to 90% found once. The sequencing sample was made of PBMCs. The receptor source for this set is a young man in good health and CMV-seronegative. CDR3s include the opening cysteine and the closing phenylalanine or tryptophan. Each record gives: J gene, clone size, V gene, D gene, CDR3 protein, CDR3 DNA. The D gene is left open where the match is weak. Size tells how often a clone was seen (once, few, many) or the class of an expanded clone, and some rows leave it out.

TRBJ1-5,.,TRBV6-5,.,CASSYSTANYGAQHF,TGTGCCAGCAGTTACTCGACAGCCAACTATGGAGCCCAGCATTTT
TRBJ2-7,.,TRBV7-9,.,CASSLPITGGTYEQYF,TGTGCCAGCAGTTTACCAATTACCGGAGGGACCTACGAGCAGTACTTC
TRBJ2-4,.,TRBV30,TRBD1,CAWGQGSGIQYF,TGTGCCTGGGGACAGGGTAGCGGCATTCAGTACTTC
TRBJ1-2,.,TRBV7-9,.,CASSLGGGVGYTF,TGTGCCAGCAGCTTAGGCGGAGGCGTTGGCTACACCTTC
TRBJ2-2,.,TRBV5-4,.,CASTPWQGSTGELFF,TGTGCCAGCACCCCCTGGCAGGGGAGCACCGGGGAGCTGTTTTTT
TRBJ2-1,.,TRBV28,TRBD2,CASTSGDYNEQFF,TGTGCCAGCACTAGCGGGGACTACAATGAGCAGTTCTTC
TRBJ2-3,.,TRBV7-2,TRBD1,CASSSSTGGNLGTQYF,TGTGCCAGCAGCTCTAGCACAGGGGGGAATTTAGGGACGCAGTATTTT
TRBJ2-2,.,TRBV29-1,TRBD2,CSVERGPGGELFF,TGCAGCGTCGAGCGGGGGCCGGGAGGGGAGCTGTTTTTT
TRBJ2-7,.,TRBV7-8,.,CASSLYRGGSYEQYF,TGTGCCAGCAGCTTATACCGCGGGGGCTCATACGAGCAGTACTTC
TRBJ1-2,.,TRBV7-9,TRBD1,CASRDTGGRYGYTF,TGTGCCAGCAGGGATACAGGGGGCCGGTACGGCTACACCTTC
TRBJ2-7,few,TRBV27,.,CASSFSRRGEQYF,TGTGCCAGCAGTTTCTCAAGAAGAGGCGAGCAGTACTTC
TRBJ1-1,.,TRBV12-5,.,CASGLVLRTEAFF,TGTGCTAGTGGTTTGGTACTCAGGACTGAAGCTTTCTTT
TRBJ2-5,.,TRBV30,.,CAWGGWGLAEYQETQYF,TGTGCCTGGGGGGGTTGGGGGCTAGCGGAGTACCAAGAGACCCAGTACTTC
TRBJ2-1,.,TRBV9,.,CASSVDSGIRNEQFF,TGTGCCAGCAGCGTAGACTCAGGGATTCGAAATGAGCAGTTCTTC
TRBJ2-5,.,TRBV18,TRBD2,CASSPLAGEETQYF,TGTGCCAGCTCACCCCTAGCGGGGGAAGAGACCCAGTACTTC
TRBJ1-2,.,TRBV7-6,.,CASSLHDRQSISTYGYTF,TGTGCCAGCAGCTTACATGACCGCCAATCGATTAGCACCTATGGCTACACCTTC
TRBJ1-2,few,TRBV27,.,CASSLSGNYGYTF,TGTGCCAGCAGTCTGTCGGGAAACTATGGCTACACCTTC
TRBJ1-6,few,TRBV14,.,CASSLTAGNSPLHF,TGTGCCAGCAGCCTTACCGCCGGGAATTCACCCCTCCACTTT
TRBJ2-1,.,TRBV5-6,TRBD2,CASSSMLAGGSYNEQFF,TGTGCCAGCAGCTCGATGCTAGCGGGAGGATCCTACAATGAGCAGTTCTTC
TRBJ2-3,.,TRBV28,TRBD2,CASSPGGGGRLDTQYF,TGTGCCAGCAGCCCTGGTGGCGGGGGTAGATTAGATACGCAGTATTTT
TRBJ2-1,.,TRBV28,TRBD1,CASIGQGDYEQFF,TGTGCCAGCATTGGACAGGGTGATTATGAGCAGTTCTTC
TRBJ1-1,.,TRBV29-1,TRBD1,CSVVGQGATEAFF,TGCAGCGTTGTGGGACAGGGGGCCACTGAAGCTTTCTTT
TRBJ2-7,.,TRBV7-9,TRBD2,CASSLVAGWDEQYF,TGTGCCAGCAGCTTAGTAGCGGGATGGGACGAGCAGTACTTC
TRBJ1-6,.,TRBV6-1,.,CATLFQSSYNSPLHF,TGTGCCACCCTATTTCAAAGCTCCTATAATTCACCCCTCCACTTT
TRBJ2-2,.,TRBV19,TRBD1,CASSRLRQGALTGELFF,TGTGCCAGTAGTAGACTAAGACAGGGGGCCCTCACCGGGGAGCTGTTTTTT
TRBJ2-2,.,TRBV19,.,CASQFGTRHTGELFF,TGTGCCAGTCAATTCGGTACTAGACACACCGGGGAGCTGTTTTTT
TRBJ1-3,.,TRBV4-1,.,CASSQDPGSGNTIYF,TGCGCCAGCAGCCAAGATCCGGGGTCTGGAAACACCATATATTTT
TRBJ1-2,.,TRBV7-2,.,CASSLQGREVGYTF,TGTGCCAGCAGCTTACAAGGCAGGGAAGTAGGCTACACCTTC
TRBJ1-3,few,TRBV7-6,.,CASSLSPSSGNTIYF,TGTGCCAGCAGCTTATCCCCGAGCTCTGGAAACACCATATATTTT
TRBJ2-7,.,TRBV29-1,TRBD1,CSVGGQTYEQYF,TGCAGCGTTGGGGGACAGACCTACGAGCAGTACTTC
TRBJ2-7,.,TRBV27,.,CASRTASKVSYEQYF,TGTGCCAGCAGGACAGCTTCAAAGGTCTCCTACGAGCAGTACTTC
TRBJ1-5,.,TRBV7-2,.,CASSLERDQPQHF,TGTGCCAGCAGCTTAGAACGGGATCAGCCCCAGCATTTT
TRBJ1-2,.,TRBV2,TRBD1,CASSRPGQAENYGYTF,TGTGCCAGCAGTCGACCGGGACAGGCAGAGAACTATGGCTACACCTTC
TRBJ2-7,.,TRBV27,TRBD2,CASSLLASGSYEQYF,TGTGCCAGCAGTTTATTGGCTAGCGGCTCCTACGAGCAGTACTTC
TRBJ2-5,.,TRBV7-9,.,CASSRGLETQYF,TGTGCCAGCAGCAGGGGTCTCGAGACCCAGTACTTC
TRBJ2-7,.,TRBV6-5,TRBD1,CASRRQGRTDEQYF,TGTGCCAGCAGGCGACAGGGGAGGACTGACGAGCAGTACTTC
TRBJ2-1,few,TRBV10-2,TRBD2,CASSPLERGGYNEQFF,TGCGCCAGCAGCCCGCTTGAGCGGGGTGGATACAATGAGCAGTTCTTC
TRBJ2-7,.,TRBV6-1,TRBD1,CASSYRQGAGEQYF,TGTGCCAGCAGCTACCGACAGGGGGCTGGCGAGCAGTACTTC
TRBJ2-7,once,TRBV28,TRBD2,CASSPGLAGREQYF,TGTGCCAGCAGTCCCGGACTAGCGGGAAGGGAGCAGTACTTC
TRBJ1-3,.,TRBV6-6,.,CASSYSSGSGNTIYF,TGTGCCAGCAGTTACTCGAGTGGCTCTGGAAACACCATATATTTT
TRBJ1-4,.,TRBV27,TRBD1,CASSLNKGQPNEKLFF,TGTGCCAGCAGTTTAAATAAGGGACAGCCTAATGAAAAACTGTTTTTT
TRBJ1-1,.,TRBV2,.,CASSERGGSTEAFF,TGTGCCAGCAGTGAACGCGGAGGTAGCACTGAAGCTTTCTTT
TRBJ2-3,.,TRBV9,TRBD2,CASSVGASGHPDTQYF,TGTGCCAGCAGCGTAGGGGCTAGCGGGCATCCAGATACGCAGTATTTT
TRBJ1-5,.,TRBV30,TRBD1,CAWSAPAGGSNQPQHF,TGTGCCTGGAGTGCCCCCGCAGGGGGGAGCAATCAGCCCCAGCATTTT
TRBJ2-5,.,TRBV11-2,.,CASSLGGAQETQYF,TGTGCCAGCAGCTTGGGCGGGGCCCAAGAGACCCAGTACTTC
TRBJ2-5,.,TRBV5-4,.,CASSSMGHSETQYF,TGTGCCAGCAGCAGTATGGGACACTCGGAGACCCAGTACTTC
TRBJ2-3,.,TRBV6-5,.,CASSYEPSRYTQYF,TGTGCCAGCAGTTACGAACCTAGCCGATATACGCAGTATTTT
TRBJ2-6,.,TRBV25-1,TRBD1,CASSVTGGLGANVLTF,TGTGCCAGCAGTGTGACAGGGGGTCTCGGGGCCAACGTCCTGACTTTC
TRBJ2-2,.,TRBV13,.,CASVRGGFTGELFF,TGTGCCAGCGTTAGGGGGGGCTTCACCGGGGAGCTGTTTTTT
TRBJ2-7,.,TRBV5-1,.,CASSLEVGAARNEQYF,TGCGCCAGCAGCTTGGAAGTTGGGGCAGCGAGGAACGAGCAGTACTTC
TRBJ1-5,few,TRBV6-4,.,CASGGQGHPGNQPQHF,TGTGCCAGCGGGGGTCAGGGACATCCCGGGAATCAGCCCCAGCATTTT
TRBJ1-2,.,TRBV5-6,.,CASSLASAGPIVGSYGYTF,TGTGCCAGCAGCTTGGCTAGTGCAGGGCCGATAGTCGGGAGCTATGGCTACACCTTC
TRBJ2-1,.,TRBV28,TRBD2,CASSSHGTSGRPNEQFF,TGTGCCAGCAGCTCCCATGGAACTAGCGGGAGGCCCAATGAGCAGTTCTTC
TRBJ2-1,.,TRBV15,TRBD2,CATSRGTSGLEEQFF,TGTGCCACCAGCAGAGGGACTAGCGGGCTTGAAGAGCAGTTCTTC